Sequencing of this T cell receptor (beta chain) was carried out in a study of technical replicates of blood from a few donors (TCRdb year 2017). Library preparation used the immunoSEQ multiplex PCR assay. Not all clones reach the TCRdb copy of this immuneACCESS table, which keeps in-frame sequences only. Checked studies attribute under half of the gap to unresolved V genes and leave the rest unexplained. The sample records about 80,000 clones, 94% of which are singletons. The ten largest clones capture 0.35% to 0.45% of the sample. On this clone itself: Its antigen target is currently unknown. Base qualities are missing; no much larger clone stands one base away.

Sequencing used T cells isolated from PBMCs. This sequence originates from a human donor in good health.

The DNA reads as follows: TGCGCCAGCAGCCAACGGGGACTAGCGGGGGCTCCCTCCTACGAGCAGTACTTC. This codes for CASSQRGLAGAPSYEQYF. The chain is made from TRBV4-1 and TRBJ2-7; 14 bases in the middle match TRBD2. The V end gives up 2 bases and the J end 0 bases, leaving 6 bases in the junction not matched to a gene. From the cysteine up to the phenylalanine, the CDR3 has a length of 18 residues. This entry keeps only the CDR3 DNA: 54 bases, framed from base 1. Via the germline V gene, CDR1 is MGHRA and CDR2 YSYEKL.